Reported below is one T cell receptor beta chain. Which antigen it targets is not known. No clone much larger than this one lies a single base away; base qualities are absent. The sample originates from a study of blood T cell repertoires in COVID-19 (TCRdb year 2020). With respect to the entire study: Collaborator samples came from the United States, Italy and Spain and covered acute and convalescent phases of COVID-19. The repertoires were released in a freely available public database intended as a resource for research on the immune response to SARS-CoV-2. Samples came from the ongoing ImmuneRACE study (first 160 participants) plus 1,254 subjects from 6 global collaborators. Subjects who had been exposed to COVID-19, were actively infected with it, or had recovered from it provided the deeply sampled blood TCRbeta repertoires that made up the dataset. Where HLA class I and class II types were available, the types were taken from metadata supplied by the sample provider, not from assay-based typing. The material from the prospective study consisted of cDNA or gDNA derived from T cells, B-cell-depleted T cells, or PBMCs. A de-identified subject ID, COVID-19 status, age in years and sex were almost always included in the sample metadata.

TCRbeta CDR3 regions were amplified from genomic DNA by means of the immunoSEQ Assay, a bias-controlled multiplex PCR. In the source study's methods: Within the assay, amplification of reference gene primers was used to estimate how many nucleated cells each sample contained. To quantify the absolute abundance of each unique TCRbeta CDR3 rearrangement, sequence reads were collapsed and filtered. For each sample, productive Simpson clonality was calculated by taking the square root of Simpson's diversity index across productive rearrangements. TCRdb retrieved this table from immuneACCESS and kept in-frame rearrangements only. Not all clones are present; in checked studies, unresolved V genes account for under half, and no reason is known for the remainder. V and J calls plus clone size are reproduced from that table; the DNA served to infer D and trimming. In all, the sample holds roughly 200,000 clones, and 80% of those were seen once. The top ten clonotypes cover 6.5% of the sample.

Results and caveats for the whole study, not just this receptor: The quantity of clinical and demographic metadata differed by source and by participant and was supplied without curation.

Spanning cysteine to phenylalanine, the CDR3 consists of 17 amino acids. The sequence is cut down to CDR3 DNA, 51 bases in frame from base 1. From a lookup of the germline V gene (reference sequence), CDR1 and CDR2 are SGHNT and YYREEE. The junction carries 14 bases between V and J, which are trimmed by 0 bases and 2 bases respectively. Collaborating institutions collected whole blood in K2EDTA tubes following their own protocols. For TCRbeta analysis, collaborators shipped samples in one of three forms: frozen whole blood, isolated PBMCs, or DNA extracted from either of those sample types. This chain is built from TRBV5-4 and TRBJ1-4, with the D gene too uncertain to name. The specimen sequenced was peripheral blood. The receptor comes from a man between 65 and 80 years old with active or convalescent COVID-19. The CDR3 protein is CASSLGVGFRTNEKLFF. The DNA reads as follows: TGTGCCAGCAGCTTGGGGGTCGGGTTTAGGACTAATGAAAAACTGTTTTTT. The entire variable domain, with the stretches around the CDR3 drawn from the reference TRBV5-4 and TRBJ1-4 proteins, is ETGVTQSPTHLIKTRGQQVTLRCSSQSGHNTVSWYQQALGQGPQFIFQYYREEENGRGNFPPRFSGLQFPNYSSELNVNALELDDSALYLCASSLGVGFRTNEKLFFGSGTQLSVL.